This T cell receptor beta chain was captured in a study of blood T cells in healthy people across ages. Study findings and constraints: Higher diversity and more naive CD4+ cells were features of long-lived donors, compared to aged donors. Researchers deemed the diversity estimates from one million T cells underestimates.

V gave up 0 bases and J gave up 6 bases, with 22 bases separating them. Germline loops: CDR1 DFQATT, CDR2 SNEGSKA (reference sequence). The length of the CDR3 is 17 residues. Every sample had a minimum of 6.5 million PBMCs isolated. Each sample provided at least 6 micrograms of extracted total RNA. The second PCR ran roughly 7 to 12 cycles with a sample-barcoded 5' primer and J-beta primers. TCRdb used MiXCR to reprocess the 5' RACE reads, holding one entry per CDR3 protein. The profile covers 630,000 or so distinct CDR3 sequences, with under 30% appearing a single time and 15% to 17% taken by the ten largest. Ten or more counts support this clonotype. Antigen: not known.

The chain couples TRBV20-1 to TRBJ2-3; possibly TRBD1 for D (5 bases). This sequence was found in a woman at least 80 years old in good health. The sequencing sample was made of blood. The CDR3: CSARDPFVAGFSDTQYF. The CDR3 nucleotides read TGCAGTGCTAGAGACCCCTTCGTGGCAGGGTTTAGTGATACGCAGTATTTT.